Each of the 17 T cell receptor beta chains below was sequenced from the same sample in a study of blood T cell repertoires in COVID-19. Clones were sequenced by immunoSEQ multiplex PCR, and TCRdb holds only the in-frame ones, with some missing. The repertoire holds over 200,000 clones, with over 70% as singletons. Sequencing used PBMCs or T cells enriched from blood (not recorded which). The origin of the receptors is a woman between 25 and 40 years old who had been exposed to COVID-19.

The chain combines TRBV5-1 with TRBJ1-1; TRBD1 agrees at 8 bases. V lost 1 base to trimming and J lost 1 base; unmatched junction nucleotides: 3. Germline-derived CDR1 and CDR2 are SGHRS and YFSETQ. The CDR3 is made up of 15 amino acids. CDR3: CASSLFGQGNTEAFF. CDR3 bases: TGCGCCAGCAGCTTGTTCGGACAGGGGAACACTGAAGCTTTCTTT.

In DNA, the CDR3 is TGCGCCAGCAGCCAGTCCCTCAGCAGCGACGAGCAGTACTTC. Its translation is CASSQSLSSDEQYF. V is TRBV4-1 and J is TRBJ2-7, with unresolved D. V gave up 3 bases and J gave up 5 bases, with 14 bases separating them. CDR1 and CDR2 from the germline V gene are MGHRA and YSYEKL. The CDR3 contains 14 residues.

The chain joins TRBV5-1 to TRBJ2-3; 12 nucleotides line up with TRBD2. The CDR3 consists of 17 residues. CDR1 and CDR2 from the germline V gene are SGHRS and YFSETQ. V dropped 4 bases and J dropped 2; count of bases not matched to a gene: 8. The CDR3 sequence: CASSPWTSGVDTDTQYF. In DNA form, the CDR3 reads TGCGCCAGCAGCCCCTGGACTAGCGGGGTAGACACAGATACGCAGTATTTT.

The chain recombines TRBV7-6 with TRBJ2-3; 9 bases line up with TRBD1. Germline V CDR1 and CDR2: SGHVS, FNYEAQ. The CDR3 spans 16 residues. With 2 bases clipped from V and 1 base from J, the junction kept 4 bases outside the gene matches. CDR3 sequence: CASSLSGQGRTDTQYF. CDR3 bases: TGTGCCAGCAGCTTATCCGGACAGGGGCGCACAGATACGCAGTATTTT.

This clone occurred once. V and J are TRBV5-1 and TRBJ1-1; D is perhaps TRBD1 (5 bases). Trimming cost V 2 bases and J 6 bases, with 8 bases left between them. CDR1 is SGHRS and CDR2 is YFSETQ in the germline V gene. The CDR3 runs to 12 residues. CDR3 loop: CASSFDSAEAFF. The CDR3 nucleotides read TGCGCCAGCAGCTTCGACAGCGCTGAAGCTTTCTTT.

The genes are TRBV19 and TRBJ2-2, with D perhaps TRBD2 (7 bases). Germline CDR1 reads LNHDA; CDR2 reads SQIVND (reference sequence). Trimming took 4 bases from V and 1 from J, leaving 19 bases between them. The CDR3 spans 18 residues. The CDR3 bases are TGTGCCAGTAGTAGTAGGGGGTCCGGGACTAAGAACACCGGGGAGCTGTTTTTT. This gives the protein CASSSRGSGTKNTGELFF.

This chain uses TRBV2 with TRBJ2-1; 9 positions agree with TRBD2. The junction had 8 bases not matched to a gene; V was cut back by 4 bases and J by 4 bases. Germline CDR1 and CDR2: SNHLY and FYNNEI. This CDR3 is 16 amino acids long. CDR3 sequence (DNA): TGTGCCAGCAGTGTTGGAACTAGCGGGTTTTACAATGAGCAGTTCTTC. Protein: CASSVGTSGFYNEQFF.

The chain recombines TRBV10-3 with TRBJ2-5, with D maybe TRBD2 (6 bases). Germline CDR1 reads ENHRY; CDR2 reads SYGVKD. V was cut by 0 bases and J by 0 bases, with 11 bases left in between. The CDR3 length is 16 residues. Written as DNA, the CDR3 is TGTGCCATCAGTGAGTCCCGGGCGGGACACCAAGAGACCCAGTACTTC. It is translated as CAISESRAGHQETQYF.

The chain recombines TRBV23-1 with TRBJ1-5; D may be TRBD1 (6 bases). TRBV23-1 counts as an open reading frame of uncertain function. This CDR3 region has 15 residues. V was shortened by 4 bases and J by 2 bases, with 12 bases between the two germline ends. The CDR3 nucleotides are TGCGCCAGCAGTCCCTTGAGACAGGGCAATCAGCCCCAGCATTTT. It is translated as CASSPLRQGNQPQHF.

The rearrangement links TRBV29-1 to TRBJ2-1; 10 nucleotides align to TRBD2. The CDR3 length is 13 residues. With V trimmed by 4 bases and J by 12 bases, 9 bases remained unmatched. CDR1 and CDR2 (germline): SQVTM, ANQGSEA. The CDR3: CSVAEREGSRQFF. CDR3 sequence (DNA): TGCAGCGTTGCAGAGCGGGAGGGTTCCAGGCAGTTCTTC.

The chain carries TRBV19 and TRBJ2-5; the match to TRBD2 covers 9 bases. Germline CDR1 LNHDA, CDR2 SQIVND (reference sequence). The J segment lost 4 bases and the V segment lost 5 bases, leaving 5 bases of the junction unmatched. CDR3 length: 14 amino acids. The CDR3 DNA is TGTGCCAGTAGTCGGGCGGGAGGGGGAGAGACCCAGTACTTC. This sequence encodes CASSRAGGGETQYF.

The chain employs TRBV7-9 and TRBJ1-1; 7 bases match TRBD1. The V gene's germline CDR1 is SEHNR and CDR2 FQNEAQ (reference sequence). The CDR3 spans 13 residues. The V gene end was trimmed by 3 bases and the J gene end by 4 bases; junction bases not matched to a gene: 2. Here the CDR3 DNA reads TGTGCCAGCAGCTTCGACAGGGCCACTGAAGCTTTCTTT. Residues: CASSFDRATEAFF. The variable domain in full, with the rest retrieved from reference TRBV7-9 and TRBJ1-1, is DTGVSQNPRHKITKRGQNVTFRCDPISEHNRLYWYRQTLGQGPEFLTYFQNEAQLEKSRLLSDRFSAERPKGSFSTLEIQRTEQGDSAMYLCASSFDRATEAFFGQGTRLTVV.

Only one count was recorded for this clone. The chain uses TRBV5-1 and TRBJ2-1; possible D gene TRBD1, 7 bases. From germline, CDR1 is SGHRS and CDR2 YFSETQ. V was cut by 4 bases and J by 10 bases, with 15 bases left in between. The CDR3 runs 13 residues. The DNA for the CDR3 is TGCGCCAGCAGCGGGGACTTACAGGGGGAGCAGTTCTTC. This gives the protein CASSGDLQGEQFF.

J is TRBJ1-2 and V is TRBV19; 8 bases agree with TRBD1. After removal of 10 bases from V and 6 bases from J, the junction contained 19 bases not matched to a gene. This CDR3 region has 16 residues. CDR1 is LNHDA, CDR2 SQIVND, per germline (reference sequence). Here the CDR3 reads CATKGTGRTPKDGYTF. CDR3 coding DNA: TGTGCCACTAAGGGGACAGGCCGCACCCCCAAGGATGGCTACACCTTC.

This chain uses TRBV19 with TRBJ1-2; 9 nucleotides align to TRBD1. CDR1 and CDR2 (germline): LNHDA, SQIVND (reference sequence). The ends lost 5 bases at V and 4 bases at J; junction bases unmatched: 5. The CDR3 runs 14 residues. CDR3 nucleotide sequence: TGTGCCAGTAGTGGTCGACAGGGGGGCTATGGCTACACCTTC. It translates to CASSGRQGGYGYTF.

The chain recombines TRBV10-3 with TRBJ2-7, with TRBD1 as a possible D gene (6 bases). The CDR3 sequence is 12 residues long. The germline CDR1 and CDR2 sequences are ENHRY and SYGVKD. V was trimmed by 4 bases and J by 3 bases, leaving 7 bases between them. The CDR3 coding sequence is TGTGCCATCAGTGGGACAGACTACGAGCAGTACTTC. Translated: CAISGTDYEQYF.

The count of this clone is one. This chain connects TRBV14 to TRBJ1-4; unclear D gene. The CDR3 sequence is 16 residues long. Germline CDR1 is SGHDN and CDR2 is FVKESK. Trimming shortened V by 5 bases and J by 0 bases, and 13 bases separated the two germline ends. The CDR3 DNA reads TGTGCCAGCAGCGGGAGCGAGCTAGCAACTAATGAAAAACTGTTTTTT. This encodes CASSGSELATNEKLFF.